Following are 26 T cell receptor beta chains from one sample sequenced in a study of T cells in Graves' hyperthyroidism and ophthalmopathy. RNA transcripts gave rise to amplified TCR beta CDR3 regions. HTBI primers were used for first-round RT-PCR of the TCR CDR3. TCRdb re-called the multiplex PCR reads through MiXCR, storing one row per CDR3 protein. The sample contains 730,000 or so distinct CDR3 sequences, about 17% of which appear only once. Material: blood. These receptors came from a woman aged 45 to 65 with Graves' hyperthyroidism that later progressed to Graves' ophthalmopathy.

This clonotype was counted a few times. This sequence joins TRBV7-2 and TRBJ2-2; TRBD1 aligns across 7 bases. The CDR3 spans 15 residues. From germline, CDR1 is SGHTA and CDR2 FQGNSA. The V gene end was trimmed by 2 bases and the J gene end by 6 bases; junction bases not matched to a gene: 6. Here the CDR3 reads CASSLLTGWAGELFF. CDR3 DNA: TGTGCCAGCAGCTTATTGACAGGGTGGGCCGGGGAGCTGTTTTTT.

This clonotype has more than one count but fewer than ten. J is TRBJ1-2 and V is TRBV4-1; 8 bases are shared with TRBD1. V dropped 2 bases and J dropped 4; count of bases not matched to a gene: 6. Germline V gives CDR1 MGHRA, CDR2 YSYEKL. The CDR3 consists of 15 residues. CDR3 loop: CASSQIDRGSYGYTF. Written as DNA, the CDR3 is TGCGCCAGCAGCCAAATTGACAGGGGAAGCTATGGCTACACCTTC.

The genes are TRBV9 and TRBJ2-1; D is possibly TRBD2 (6 bases). With 0 bases removed from V and 0 bases from J, the gap between germline ends came to 7 bases. CDR1 and CDR2 from the germline V gene are SGDLS and YYNGEE. The CDR3 length is 15 residues. The CDR3 sequence: CASSVDGGSYNEQFF. CDR3 bases: TGTGCCAGCAGCGTAGACGGGGGCTCCTACAATGAGCAGTTCTTC.

The gene calls are TRBV5-5 and TRBJ1-5; D is unclear. The CDR3 runs 15 residues. The V and J ends lost 3 bases and 6 bases respectively, with 16 bases between them. Per germline, CDR1 SGHKS and CDR2 YYEKEE (reference sequence). DNA of the CDR3: TGTGCCAGCAGCTCCCGTCCTCTGGGTTTTCAGCCCCAGCATTTT. This sequence encodes CASSSRPLGFQPQHF.

This clonotype has just a few counts. The rearrangement uses TRBV5-1 and TRBJ2-3, with D tentatively TRBD1 (6 bases). Germline CDR1 and CDR2: SGHRS and YFSETQ. This CDR3 spans 14 amino acids. V lost 4 bases and J lost 5, with 14 bases in between. As DNA, the CDR3 is TGCGCCAGCAGCCTACAGGGTGGGCGAGATACGCAGTATTTT. Protein product: CASSLQGGRDTQYF.

This chain links TRBV19 with TRBJ1-2, with D possibly TRBD1 on 5 matching bases. Germline V gives CDR1 LNHDA, CDR2 SQIVND (reference sequence). V lost 5 bases to trimming and J lost 1 base, with 14 bases between them. There are 15 residues in the CDR3. CDR3 amino acids: CASSPETAFNYGYTF. The CDR3, as DNA: TGTGCCAGTAGTCCGGAGACAGCTTTTAACTATGGCTACACCTTC.

This clonotype was seen more than once but under ten times. The chain uses TRBV6-1 and TRBJ2-2; weak D call: TRBD1 (6 bases). CDR1 is MNHNS and CDR2 is SASEGT in the germline V gene. The CDR3 contains 16 residues. V gave up 3 bases and J gave up 2 bases, with 13 bases separating them. CDR3 in amino acids: CASSDDPDRNTGELFF. In DNA, the CDR3 is TGTGCCAGCAGTGACGACCCGGACAGAAACACCGGGGAGCTGTTTTTT.

This clonotype turned up a few times. The CDR3 end shows no conserved phenylalanine or tryptophan, and so a read error is likely. V usage is TRBV15 and J usage is TRBJ1-5, with 12 bases aligning to TRBD1. The germline gives CDR1 LNHNV, CDR2 YYDKDF (reference sequence). CDR3 length: 19 amino acids. J was trimmed by 5 bases and V by 5 bases; bases with no gene match: 16. The CDR3 DNA reads as TGTGCCACCAGCGGAAGAGGGACAGGGGGCCGATATCGAGATCAGCCCCAGCATCTT. This gives the protein CATSGRGTGGRYRDQPQHL.

This clonotype was detected only a few times. CDR3: CSARDGLDFYEQYF. Here the CDR3 DNA reads TGCAGTGCTAGAGATGGTCTAGACTTCTACGAGCAGTACTTC. This chain uses TRBV20-1 with TRBJ2-7; D is ambiguous. Trimming removed 0 bases from V and 3 bases from J, with 12 bases in between. The CDR3 runs 14 residues. CDR1 and CDR2 from the germline V gene are DFQATT and SNEGSKA (reference sequence).

V gene TRBV12-3 or TRBV12-4 combines with J gene TRBJ1-2; TRBD1 matches at 7 bases. CDR3 size: 13 residues. Trimming took 6 bases from V and 8 from J; bases not matched to a gene: 9. CDR3 protein: CASRNRGFGGYTF. For the CDR3, the DNA is TGTGCCAGCAGAAACAGGGGTTTTGGAGGCTACACCTTC.

This clonotype was seen a handful of times. The chain carries TRBV27 and TRBJ1-4; the D is unclear. The CDR3 length is 17 residues. Trimming took off 6 bases at V and 2 bases at J, with 19 bases between the two ends. The germline CDR1 and CDR2 sequences are MNHEY and SMNVEV (reference sequence). CDR3 loop: CASSFTERDWTNEKLFF. The CDR3, as DNA: TGTGCCAGCAGCTTCACCGAGCGAGATTGGACTAATGAAAAACTGTTTTTT.

This chain uses TRBV19 with TRBJ1-5; D is unresolved. V was cut by 11 bases and J by 3 bases, with 8 bases left in between. From germline, CDR1 is LNHDA and CDR2 SQIVND (reference sequence). This CDR3 has 11 amino acids. CDR3 coding DNA: TGTGCCGCGGGGTACAATCAGCCCCAGCATTTT. This translates into CAAGYNQPQHF.

There are many counts of this clonotype. The gene calls are TRBV20-1 and TRBJ2-3; 9 bases are a match to TRBD2. Germline V CDR1 and CDR2: DFQATT, SNEGSKA (reference sequence). Trimming took 4 bases from V and 2 from J; bases not matched to a gene: 4. The CDR3 covers 14 residues. DNA of the CDR3: TGCAGTGCTATACTAGCGGGCAACACAGATACGCAGTATTTT. Its translation is CSAILAGNTDTQYF.

This clonotype was counted a single time. A read error may explain this, as a much larger clone is one base away. The chain employs TRBV7-9 and TRBJ2-1; D is perhaps TRBD1 (7 bases). Germline V gene sequence: CDR1 SEHNR, CDR2 FQNEAQ (reference sequence). V lost 2 bases to trimming and J lost 5 bases, with 10 bases between them. This CDR3 region has 14 residues. CDR3 protein: CASSLQGGDNEQFF. The CDR3 DNA is TGTGCCAGCAGCTTACAGGGGGGCGACAATGAGCAGTTCTTC. Filled out from reference TRBV7-9 and TRBJ2-1, the complete variable domain reads DTGVSQNPRHKITKRGQNVTFRCDPISEHNRLYWYRQTLGQGPEFLTYFQNEAQLEKSRLLSDRFSAERPKGSFSTLEIQRTEQGDSAMYLCASSLQGGDNEQFFGPGTRLTVL.

The gene calls are TRBV30 and TRBJ2-7; weak D call: TRBD1 (5 bases). CDR1 and CDR2 (germline): GTSNPN, SVGIG (reference sequence). CDR3 length: 14 residues. Trimming left V 0 bases short and J 9 bases short, with 18 bases between. The CDR3 region is CAWSVNSGRTLQYF. Here the CDR3 DNA reads TGTGCCTGGAGTGTAAATTCCGGGCGGACATTGCAGTACTTC.

In its sample, this clonotype was seen a few times. This rearrangement joins TRBV28 to TRBJ1-5, with D possibly being TRBD1 (6 bases). Per the germline V gene, CDR1 is MDHEN and CDR2 is SYDVKM. Trimming shortened V by 4 bases and J by 0 bases, and 16 bases separated the two germline ends. CDR3 size: 17 residues. The CDR3 region is CASSSPTGPYSNQPQHF. DNA for the CDR3: TGTGCCAGCAGTTCCCCGACAGGCCCGTATAGCAATCAGCCCCAGCATTTT.

In its sample, this clonotype was seen many times. The rearrangement links TRBV5-1 to TRBJ1-1, with D unclear. V was pared by 0 bases and J by 3 bases, with 9 bases between. Germline V gene sequence: CDR1 SGHRS, CDR2 YFSETQ. This CDR3 is built from 14 residues. The CDR3 DNA is TGCGCCAGCAGCTTGGTATGGGATGACACTGAAGCTTTCTTT. Residues: CASSLVWDDTEAFF.

This clonotype was recorded many times. The chain employs TRBV18 and TRBJ2-1; D is undetermined. TRBJ2-7 explains the end of the DNA better; the J call may be wrong. The germline V gene encodes CDR1 KGHSH and CDR2 LQKENI. This CDR3 has 12 residues. The CDR3 sequence is CASSPERNEQYF. CDR3 sequence (DNA): TGTGCCAGCTCACCGGAGCGCAATGAGCAGTACTTC.

The rearrangement uses TRBV5-4 and TRBJ1-6, with D possibly matching TRBD1 (5 bases). CDR3 length: 16 amino acids. Between the trimmed V and J ends, which lost 4 bases and 7 bases, there was a span of 18 bases. CDR1 and CDR2 (germline): SGHNT, YYREEE (reference sequence). Written as DNA, the CDR3 is TGTGCCAGCAGCCCCTCCAGGGCGGGCTGGAATTCACCCCTCCACTTT. Translation gives CASSPSRAGWNSPLHF.

V gene TRBV19 combines with J gene TRBJ1-4; TRBD1 agrees at 9 bases. Trimming at V came to 5 bases and at J to 8 bases, leaving 9 bases not matched to a gene. CDR1 and CDR2 (germline): LNHDA, SQIVND (reference sequence). The length of the CDR3 is 15 residues. The CDR3 nucleotides are TGTGCCAGTAGTCTTCTGGACAGGGGAGGGGAAAAACTGTTTTTT. Translating it yields CASSLLDRGGEKLFF.

A note on this clonotype: A much more abundant neighbour one base away suggests this may be a read error. In DNA, the CDR3 is TGTGCCAGCAGCTTAGTCTCGTTAGGGGGGCCCTATGAGCAGTTCTTC. Amino acid sequence: CASSLVSLGGPYEQFF. This chain links TRBV11-2 with TRBJ2-1, with D perhaps matching TRBD1 or TRBD2 (6 bases each). The CDR3 sequence is 16 residues long. V lost 1 base and J 8 bases, leaving 18 bases between the germline ends. Germline V gene data show CDR1 as SGHAT and CDR2 as FQNNGV.

This clonotype was recorded at least ten times. This rearrangement joins TRBV3-1 to TRBJ1-1, with a tentative D call TRBD1 (6 bases). In germline, CDR1 is LGHDT, CDR2 YNNKEL (reference sequence). The CDR3 has 14 amino acids. V shed 0 bases and J shed 7 bases, with 12 bases lying between them. CDR3: CASSQDLQGREAFF. CDR3 DNA sequence: TGTGCCAGCAGCCAAGACCTACAGGGTCGTGAAGCTTTCTTT.

This clonotype was counted many times. This chain uses TRBV7-2 with TRBJ1-6; possibly TRBD1 for D (6 bases). Trimming pared 2 bases from V and 10 bases from J, leaving 15 bases between. Germline V gene lookup returns CDR1 SGHTA and CDR2 FQGNSA. The CDR3 is 15 amino acids. In DNA form, the CDR3 reads TGTGCCAGCAGCTTACGTTCACAGGGAAGGTCACCCCTCCACTTT. This codes for CASSLRSQGRSPLHF.

The chain recombines TRBV5-1 with TRBJ2-6; TRBD1 agrees at 7 bases. CDR3 length equals 18 residues. Trimming took 0 bases from V and 0 from J; bases not matched to a gene: 6. Germline V gene data show CDR1 as SGHRS and CDR2 as YFSETQ. The CDR3 nucleotides read TGCGCCAGCAGCTTGGGGAGGACAGGAGTCTCTGGGGCCAACGTCCTGACTTTC. Protein product: CASSLGRTGVSGANVLTF.

The rearrangement uses TRBV12-3 or TRBV12-4 and TRBJ2-2; D is perhaps TRBD1 or TRBD2 (6 bases each). The ends were cut back, 2 bases at V and 4 bases at J, with 20 bases in the middle. The length of the CDR3 is 18 residues. The CDR3 loop reads CASSLHRGVRGVTGELFF. CDR3 DNA: TGTGCCAGCAGTTTACATCGAGGGGTTAGGGGGGTCACCGGGGAGCTGTTTTTT.

The J gene is TRBJ2-5, the V gene TRBV6-5; D gene ambiguous. Per the germline V gene, CDR1 is MNHEY and CDR2 is SVGAGI. There are 12 residues in the CDR3. Trimming took 2 bases from V and 6 from J, leaving 7 bases between them. Here the CDR3 reads CASSYAMKTQYF. CDR3 nucleotides: TGTGCCAGCAGTTACGCTATGAAGACCCAGTACTTC.